This note documents a single T cell receptor (beta chain) sequence. Only in-frame clones appear in the TCRdb table, and some are missing; sequencing was by immunoSEQ multiplex PCR. This sample has approximately 50,000 clones, with approximately 78% found just once. Specified time point: pretreatment peripheral blood. Per-patient samples, pretreatment and on-treatment, numbered 1 to 8. V was pared by 3 bases and J by 7 bases, with 14 bases between. Germline loops: CDR1 MNHEY, CDR2 SMNVEV (reference sequence). This CDR3 is built from 14 residues. The sample comes from a study of PD-L1 blockade in urothelial cancer. Study summary: Chemotherapy regimens numbering 0 to 3 had been given to patients.

The sequenced sample was PBMCs, obtained around atezolizumab (anti-PD-L1) treatment. This rearrangement joins TRBV27 to TRBJ2-3; TRBD2 is a possible D gene (5 bases). This TCR was recovered from a middle-aged man with urothelial cancer. The CDR3 DNA is TGTGCCAGCAGTTTGGGCGGGTCTGGAAATACGCAGTATTTT. This gives the protein CASSLGGSGNTQYF.